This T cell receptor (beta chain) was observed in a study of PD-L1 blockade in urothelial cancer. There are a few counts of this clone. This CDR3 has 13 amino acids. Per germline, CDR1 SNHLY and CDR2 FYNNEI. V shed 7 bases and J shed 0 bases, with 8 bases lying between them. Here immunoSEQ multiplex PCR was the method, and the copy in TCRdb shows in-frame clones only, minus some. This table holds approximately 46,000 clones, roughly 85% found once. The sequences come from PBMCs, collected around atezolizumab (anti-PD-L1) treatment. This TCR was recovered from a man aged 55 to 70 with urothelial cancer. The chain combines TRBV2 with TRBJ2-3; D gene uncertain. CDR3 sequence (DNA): TGTGCCAGCATCCGAGTTAGCACAGATACGCAGTATTTT. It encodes CASIRVSTDTQYF. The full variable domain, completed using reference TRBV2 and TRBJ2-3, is EPEVTQTPSHQVTQMGQEVILRCVPISNHLYFYWYRQILGQKVEFLVSFYNNEISEKSEIFDDQFSVERPDGSNFTLKIRSTKLEDSAMYFCASIRVSTDTQYFGPGTRLTVL.